Below, 5 T cell receptor beta chains from the same sample are listed, as sequenced in a study of molecular identifiers for immune sequencing clone quantification. One entry per CDR3 protein, called by TCRdb with MiXCR from the PCR reads. The sample records approximately 590,000 distinct CDR3 sequences, roughly 23% being singletons. The sample taken for sequencing was naive CD8+ T cells from blood, with Jurkat cell RNA spiked in. Specified subset: FACS-sorted CD8+CD4-CCR7+CD45RA+ naive T cells. These receptors came from a human donor in good health. Some libraries in this study had Jurkat cell RNA spiked in.

In its sample, this clonotype was seen a few times. The rearrangement joins TRBV27 to TRBJ1-6; D not resolved. The CDR3 extends over 13 amino acids. Germline loops: CDR1 MNHEY, CDR2 SMNVEV (reference sequence). V gave up 2 bases and J gave up 8 bases, with 7 bases separating them. CDR3 in DNA: TGTGCCAGCAGTTTACAACAGCATTCACCCCTCCACTTT. It encodes CASSLQQHSPLHF.

Only a few counts were recorded for this clonotype. An end of the junction does not agree with germline; a read error may underlie this. The rearrangement joins TRBV27 to TRBJ1-3; the D gene is possibly TRBD1 (5 bases). The germline CDR1 and CDR2 sequences are MNHEY and SMNVEV (reference sequence). This CDR3 is 15 amino acids long. This chain's CDR3 is CASSFSHGAGNTIYF. CDR3 sequence (DNA): TGTGCCAGCAGTTTCTCTCATGGGGCTGGGAACACCATATATTTT.

This clonotype has at least ten counts. The gene calls are TRBV7-6 and TRBJ2-3, with 8 bases identical to TRBD2. The CDR3 has 18 amino acids. V lost 5 bases, J lost 1 base, and 14 bases stayed unmatched. CDR1 SGHVS and CDR2 FNYEAQ come from the germline V gene. CDR3 loop: CASSPTATTSGRTDTQYF. DNA for the CDR3: TGTGCCAGCAGCCCGACCGCAACTACTAGCGGTCGCACAGATACGCAGTATTTT.

This clonotype was detected ten times or more. The rearrangement joins TRBV4-2 to TRBJ2-7; 9 bases align to TRBD2. Germline CDR1 reads LGHNA; CDR2 reads YNFKEQ. The CDR3 has 16 amino acids. V shed 1 base, J shed 4 bases, and the junction held 8 bases outside the gene matches. In DNA, the CDR3 is TGTGCCAGCAGCCAAGTTATTAGCGGGAGCTCGTACGAGCAGTACTTC. Protein sequence: CASSQVISGSSYEQYF.

Written as DNA, the CDR3 is TGCGCCAGCAGTGGTCCAGGGGACGAGCAGTACTTC. Translation gives CASSGPGDEQYF. The rearrangement links TRBV10-2 to TRBJ2-7; D is perhaps TRBD1 (6 bases). The germline CDR1 and CDR2 sequences are WSHSY and SAAADI. The CDR3 has 12 amino acids. The V gene lost 4 bases and the J gene lost 5 bases, with 9 bases spanning the gap.